The 30 T cell receptor beta chains below were found in one sample sequenced in a study of OX40 agonist ivuxolimab in advanced cancers. Profiling relied on immunoSEQ multiplex PCR, and the TCRdb table lists in-frame clones only, not all of them. Of some 19,000 clones in the sample, 65% to 90% are singletons; the top ten hold around 15%. The source was CD4+ or CD8+ T cells sorted from blood, collected in a trial of the OX40 agonist ivuxolimab. The receptors were gathered from an adult with an advanced solid tumor such as melanoma, head and neck, liver or kidney cancer.

To note about this clone: The junction departs from germline at one end; a sequencing error may be responsible. CDR3 sequence reads: CASSYSPGLHRGAVF. The DNA of the CDR3 is TGTGCCAGCAGTTACTCGCCAGGACTACACCGGGGAGCTGTTTTT. The chain carries TRBV6-5 and TRBJ2-2, with D perhaps TRBD2 (6 bases). This CDR3 has 15 amino acids. CDR1 MNHEY and CDR2 SVGAGI come from the germline V gene.

V and J are TRBV4-3 and TRBJ1-2, with D maybe TRBD1 (6 bases). The germline gives CDR1 LGHNA, CDR2 YSLEER. The CDR3 loop spans 14 amino acids. Trimming cost V 4 bases and J 1 base, with 10 bases left between them. The CDR3: CASSRRTDNYGYTF. The CDR3 DNA reads TGCGCCAGCAGCCGAAGGACAGATAACTATGGCTACACCTTC.

The rearrangement joins TRBV7-3 to TRBJ2-3; D possibly corresponds to TRBD1 (7 bases). The CDR3 consists of 16 residues. The V end was cut by 2 bases, the J end by 0 bases, with 12 bases between. From germline, CDR1 is SGHTA and CDR2 FQGTGA. The CDR3 loop reads CASSLGGGYSTDTQYF. The DNA of the CDR3 is TGTGCCAGCAGCTTAGGAGGGGGCTATAGCACAGATACGCAGTATTTT.

The rearrangement uses TRBV9 and TRBJ1-4; D ambiguous. CDR3 length: 14 residues. V was cut by 4 bases and J by 8 bases, with 15 bases left in between. The germline CDR1 and CDR2 sequences are SGDLS and YYNGEE. The CDR3 coding sequence is TGTGCCAGCAGCACGGGGTCAGGAGCCGAAAAACTGTTTTTT. Protein product: CASSTGSGAEKLFF.

The chain employs TRBV6-5 and TRBJ1-1; D is unclear. Germline-derived CDR1 and CDR2 are MNHEY and SVGAGI. This CDR3 comprises 16 residues. V lost 0 bases and J 6 bases, leaving 17 bases between the germline ends. As DNA, the CDR3 is TGTGCCAGCAGTTACTCATCTAGTTTTACGCTACCTGAAGCTTTCTTT. As protein: CASSYSSSFTLPEAFF.

V usage is TRBV30 and J usage is TRBJ1-6; D perhaps matches TRBD1 (5 bases). The CDR3 runs to 15 residues. Germline V gene lookup returns CDR1 GTSNPN and CDR2 SVGIG (reference sequence). The V end lost 2 bases, the J end lost 4 bases, and 12 bases lay between the germline ends. The CDR3 loop reads CAWSPPGLYNSPLHF. The DNA of the CDR3 is TGTGCCTGGAGTCCACCGGGACTTTATAATTCACCCCTCCACTTT.

This clone was seen a handful of times. The V gene is TRBV7-2, the J gene TRBJ2-7; D call uncertain. The germline gives CDR1 SGHTA, CDR2 FQGNSA. Between the trimmed V and J ends, which lost 3 bases and 2 bases, there was a span of 8 bases. This CDR3 has 13 amino acids. The CDR3 loop is CASSFNPTYEQYF. The CDR3 DNA sequence: TGTGCCAGCAGCTTTAACCCGACCTACGAGCAGTACTTC.

This chain links TRBV30 with TRBJ1-1; TRBD1 matches 7 bases. Germline CDR1 reads GTSNPN; CDR2 reads SVGIG (reference sequence). The CDR3 runs 15 residues. The J segment lost 5 bases and the V segment lost 3 bases, leaving 12 bases of the junction unmatched. Here the CDR3 DNA reads TGTGCCTGGAGCCCTAAGGGGGCGGTGGGAACTGAAGCTTTCTTT. Translating gives CAWSPKGAVGTEAFF.

The V and J genes are TRBV28 and TRBJ2-1, with TRBD2 as a possible D gene (5 bases). Trimming stripped 7 bases from V and 10 bases from J, with 17 bases between. From germline, CDR1 is MDHEN and CDR2 SYDVKM. The CDR3 covers 13 residues. CDR3 in amino acids: CASTLGRSREQFF. The CDR3, as DNA: TGTGCCAGCACCCTAGGGAGAAGTCGGGAGCAGTTCTTC. Looking up the rest from reference TRBV28 and TRBJ2-1 gives the full variable domain: DVKVTQSSRYLVKRTGEKVFLECVQDMDHENMFWYRQDPGLGLRLIYFSYDVKMKEKGDIPEGYSVSREKKERFSLILESASTNQTSMYLCASTLGRSREQFFGPGTRLTVL.

The chain employs TRBV21-1 and TRBJ2-1; TRBD2 is the table's D call, not checked against the DNA. TRBV21-1 is an annotated pseudogene. The CDR3 runs to 16 residues. The CDR3 loop reads CASNLTSGGELHEQFF. In DNA form, the CDR3 reads TGTGCCAGCAACCTAACTAGCGGGGGAGAGTTACATGAGCAGTTCTTC.

This rearrangement joins TRBV7-8 to TRBJ1-1; 7 positions agree with TRBD1. The CDR3 contains 15 residues. CDR1 and CDR2 from the germline V gene are SGHVS and FQNEAQ. J lost 7 bases, V lost 5 bases, and 13 bases had no gene match. The chain's CDR3 is CASSTPWAGGGEAFF. The CDR3 region has the DNA TGTGCCAGCAGCACCCCCTGGGCAGGGGGTGGTGAAGCTTTCTTT.

This clone was recorded once. The V gene is TRBV5-1, the J gene TRBJ1-2; no clear D. Trimming took 4 bases from V and 0 from J, leaving 7 bases between them. Germline V lookup: CDR1 SGHRS, CDR2 YFSETQ. The CDR3 extends over 13 amino acids. The CDR3 nucleotides are TGCGCCAGCAGCCAGACATCTAACTATGGCTACACCTTC. Translated, it gives CASSQTSNYGYTF.

The chain carries TRBV7-9 and TRBJ2-3; D is ambiguous. The CDR3 covers 14 residues. CDR1 is SEHNR and CDR2 is FQNEAQ in the germline V gene (reference sequence). V was cut by 2 bases and J by 8 bases, with 14 bases left in between. CDR3 in amino acids: CASSLNLRIFTQYF. For the CDR3, the DNA is TGTGCCAGCAGCTTAAACCTGAGGATCTTTACGCAGTATTTT.

The J gene is TRBJ2-1, the V gene TRBV5-1, with a tentative D call TRBD2 (5 bases). Trimming removed 5 bases from V and 5 bases from J, with 8 bases in between. CDR1 and CDR2 from the germline V gene are SGHRS and YFSETQ. The CDR3 sequence is 12 residues long. For the CDR3, the DNA is TGCGCCAGCAGGAGGGAGAACAATGAGCAGTTCTTC. Protein: CASRRENNEQFF.

In this sample, this clone turned up once. The V call is TRBV19, the J call TRBJ2-4; D is tentatively TRBD1 or TRBD2 (5 bases each). The CDR3 runs to 13 residues. Germline V gene sequence: CDR1 LNHDA, CDR2 SQIVND (reference sequence). V was pared by 9 bases and J by 6 bases, with 15 bases between. In DNA form, the CDR3 reads TGTGCCAGCCGGGACCCCGGACGAAACATTCAGTACTTC. Its protein is CASRDPGRNIQYF.

The chain joins TRBV25-1 to TRBJ1-4, with 8 bases fitting TRBD1. The germline V gene encodes CDR1 MGHDK and CDR2 SYGVNS. Trimming removed 6 bases from V and 8 bases from J; junction bases left unmatched: 8. The CDR3 length is 14 residues. The CDR3: CASRSDRDGEKLFF. Written as DNA, the CDR3 is TGTGCCAGCAGATCGGACAGGGACGGGGAAAAACTGTTTTTT. The full variable domain, its missing parts supplied by reference TRBV25-1 and TRBJ1-4, is EADIYQTPRYLVIGTGKKITLECSQTMGHDKMYWYQQDPGMELHLIHYSYGVNSTEKGDLSSESTVSRIRTEHFPLTLESARPSHTSQYLCASRSDRDGEKLFFGSGTQLSVL.

The chain joins TRBV5-1 to TRBJ2-1, with 9 bases that match TRBD1. The CDR3 has 14 amino acids. V was pared by 6 bases and J by 2 bases, with 3 bases of the junction left unmatched. CDR1 and CDR2 from the germline V gene are SGHRS and YFSETQ. CDR3 sequence reads: CASTGQGTYNEQFF. In nucleotides, the CDR3 is TGCGCCAGCACAGGACAGGGGACCTACAATGAGCAGTTCTTC.

The V gene is TRBV7-2, the J gene TRBJ2-1; 9 nucleotides agree with TRBD2. The V gene's germline CDR1 is SGHTA and CDR2 FQGNSA. Trimming took 2 bases from V and 7 from J; bases not matched to a gene: 6. This CDR3 has 15 amino acids. CDR3 nucleotide sequence: TGTGCCAGCAGCTTACCGCGGGGGGGCCGGAATGAGCAGTTCTTC. Translating gives CASSLPRGGRNEQFF.

This chain joins TRBV9 and TRBJ2-3; 9 bases are a match to TRBD1. The CDR3 consists of 16 residues. V lost 3 bases and J lost 1; bases outside the gene matches: 6. Looked up from germline, CDR1 is SGDLS and CDR2 is YYNGEE. For the CDR3, the DNA is TGTGCCAGCAGCGCGGGACAGGGAATGGGCACAGATACGCAGTATTTT. It translates to CASSAGQGMGTDTQYF.

The table lists this clone with a few counts. V and J are TRBV29-1 and TRBJ1-2; D gene ambiguous. Trimming cost V 6 bases and J 4 bases, with 12 bases left between them. CDR3 length: 12 amino acids. Germline values: CDR1 SQVTM, CDR2 ANQGSEA. The CDR3 is CSVYDPSYGYTF. The CDR3 DNA reads as TGCAGCGTCTACGACCCGTCCTATGGCTACACCTTC. The whole variable domain, filled in from reference TRBV29-1 and TRBJ1-2, reads SAVISQKPSRDICQRGTSLTIQCQVDSQVTMMFWYRQQPGQSLTLIATANQGSEATYESGFVIDKFPISRPNLTFSTLTVSNMSPEDSSIYLCSVYDPSYGYTFGSGTRLTVV.

CDR3 DNA sequence: TGTGCCTGGAGTGTATCCCGGGACTATGGCTACACCTTC. Its protein product is CAWSVSRDYGYTF. The chain carries TRBV30 and TRBJ1-2; D ambiguous. The CDR3 loop spans 13 amino acids. CDR1 is GTSNPN and CDR2 is SVGIG in the germline V gene (reference sequence). Trimming shortened V by 0 bases and J by 3 bases, and 8 bases separated the two germline ends.

This CDR3 is CASSAQGAKTEAFF. DNA for the CDR3: TGTGCCAGCAGTGCACAGGGGGCGAAGACTGAAGCTTTCTTT. The chain employs TRBV2 and TRBJ1-1, with 9 bases identical to TRBD1. Looked up from germline, CDR1 is SNHLY and CDR2 is FYNNEI. The CDR3 covers 14 residues. The trim removed 4 bases at V and 5 bases at J, leaving 5 bases unmatched.

This chain joins TRBV19 and TRBJ1-5; weak D call: TRBD1 (5 bases). Germline-derived CDR1 and CDR2 are LNHDA and SQIVND (reference sequence). V lost 6 bases, J lost 2 bases, and 14 bases lay in between. The CDR3 runs to 15 residues. The CDR3 loop is CASSRTPGGNQPQHF. CDR3 bases: TGTGCCAGTAGCCGGACACCCGGGGGCAATCAGCCCCAGCATTTT.

This chain joins TRBV9 and TRBJ2-5; D may be TRBD1 (5 bases). The CDR3 contains 13 residues. V was cut by 2 bases and J by 5 bases, with 10 bases left in between. The germline CDR1 and CDR2 sequences are SGDLS and YYNGEE. As DNA, the CDR3 is TGTGCCAGCAGCGTCAGGGTAGGGGAGACCCAGTACTTC. This translates into CASSVRVGETQYF.

The chain couples TRBV16 to TRBJ2-2; D remains unclear. The CDR3 has 11 amino acids. Trimming pared 4 bases from V and 9 bases from J, leaving 6 bases between. Germline V gene data show CDR1 as KGHSY and CDR2 as FQNENV. CDR3 loop: CASSRARELFF. CDR3 bases: TGTGCCAGCAGCCGAGCAAGGGAGCTGTTTTTT.

The chain recombines TRBV27 with TRBJ2-1; 7 bases fit TRBD2. Germline CDR1 MNHEY, CDR2 SMNVEV (reference sequence). The CDR3 sequence is 18 residues long. V shed 6 bases and J 0 bases; nucleotides not matched to a gene: 14. In DNA, the CDR3 is TGTGCCAGCAGGGGGGGACGGCGGGGGTTCAGCTCCTACAATGAGCAGTTCTTC. Translation: CASRGGRRGFSSYNEQFF.

V usage is TRBV13 and J usage is TRBJ2-4; D is unresolved. There are 14 residues in the CDR3. Germline CDR1 PRHDT, CDR2 FYEKMQ (reference sequence). Deletions cut 5 bases from V and 2 bases from J, with 10 bases between. In DNA, the CDR3 is TGTGCCAGCAGCGTTTGGGGAACCAAAAACATTCAGTACTTC. Protein product: CASSVWGTKNIQYF.

This clone was observed a few times. This chain joins TRBV28 and TRBJ2-2; the match to TRBD1 covers 8 bases. V was clipped by 6 bases and J by 0 bases; unmatched bases: 12. CDR1 and CDR2 (germline): MDHEN, SYDVKM. The CDR3 is made up of 18 amino acids. CDR3 residues: CASRTVAGGLSNTGELFF. The CDR3, as DNA: TGTGCCAGCAGGACCGTGGCAGGGGGCTTGTCGAACACCGGGGAGCTGTTTTTT.

This clone appeared once. DNA for the CDR3: TGTGCCAGTAAACAGGGGCCCATGAACACTGAAGCTTTCTTT. This translates into CASKQGPMNTEAFF. The rearrangement links TRBV19 to TRBJ1-1; 7 bases agree with TRBD1. Trimming took 7 bases from V and 0 from J; bases not matched to a gene: 5. This CDR3 contains 14 residues. Germline V lookup: CDR1 LNHDA, CDR2 SQIVND (reference sequence).

This chain links TRBV5-1 with TRBJ2-1; D possibly corresponds to TRBD1 (6 bases). Germline loops: CDR1 SGHRS, CDR2 YFSETQ. The ends were cut back, 3 bases at V and 9 bases at J, with 13 bases in the middle. This CDR3 is 13 amino acids long. CDR3 region: CASSWNADSEQFF. For the CDR3, the DNA is TGCGCCAGCAGCTGGAACGCGGACAGTGAGCAGTTCTTC.